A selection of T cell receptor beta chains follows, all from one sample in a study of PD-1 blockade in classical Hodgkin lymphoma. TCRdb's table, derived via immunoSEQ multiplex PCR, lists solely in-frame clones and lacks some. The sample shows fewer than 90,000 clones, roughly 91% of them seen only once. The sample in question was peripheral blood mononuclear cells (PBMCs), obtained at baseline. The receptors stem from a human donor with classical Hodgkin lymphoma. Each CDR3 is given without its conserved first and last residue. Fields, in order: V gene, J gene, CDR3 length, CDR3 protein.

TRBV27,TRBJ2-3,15,ASSVTPGGASTDTQY
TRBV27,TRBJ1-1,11,ASSSYRDTEAF
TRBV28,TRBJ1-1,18,ASRFRDRVVGPLMNTEAF
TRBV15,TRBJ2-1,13,ATSRGGTVGDEQF
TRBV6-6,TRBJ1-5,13,ASTPGQGGGQPQH
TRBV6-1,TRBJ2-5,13,ASRENRGPGETQY
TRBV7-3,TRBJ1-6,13,ASSSTDGPNSPLH
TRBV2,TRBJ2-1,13,ASSGLAGGINEQF
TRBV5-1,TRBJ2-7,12,ASSLEGSVYEQY
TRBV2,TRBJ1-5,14,ASEQVPLGDNQPQH
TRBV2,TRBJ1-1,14,ASSSQGARKNTEAF
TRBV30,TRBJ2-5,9,AWTGGETQY
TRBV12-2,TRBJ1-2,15,ASRSQRTVPRFHGYT
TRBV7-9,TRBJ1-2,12,ASSVVQGKEGYT
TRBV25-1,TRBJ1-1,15,ASSERNRFSVHTEAF
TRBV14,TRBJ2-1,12,ASSQQDSYNEQF
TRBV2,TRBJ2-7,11,ASNSGQSYEQY
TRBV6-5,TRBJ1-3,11,ASYSGTVNTIY
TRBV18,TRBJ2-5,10,ASSPGRETQY
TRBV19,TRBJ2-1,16,ASRDGLAGEHSYNEQF
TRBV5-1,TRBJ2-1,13,ASSLVQGAHNEQF
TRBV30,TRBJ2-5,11,AWSVGGAETQY
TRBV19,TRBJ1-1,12,ASSIVGGPPEAF
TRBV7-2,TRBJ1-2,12,ASQWTDTNYGYT
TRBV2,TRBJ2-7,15,ASSELPQGQISYEQY
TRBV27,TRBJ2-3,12,ASSPYIGEDTQY
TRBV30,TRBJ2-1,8,AWSVNEQF
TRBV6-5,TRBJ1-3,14,ASSYSGAYPGNTIY
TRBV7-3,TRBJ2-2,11,ASSARGPGELF
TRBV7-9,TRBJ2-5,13,ASSSRLAGQETQY
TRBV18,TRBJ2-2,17,ASSHNAPNEGANTGELF
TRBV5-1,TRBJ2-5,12,ASSLGWVEETQY
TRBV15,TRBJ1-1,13,ATSARQGMNTEAF
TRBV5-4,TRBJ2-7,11,ASSPEWRGEQY
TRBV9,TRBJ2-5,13,ASSVAGSSQETQY
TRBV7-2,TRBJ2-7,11,ASRIHEAYEQY
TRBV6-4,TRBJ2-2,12,ASSGGTNTGELF
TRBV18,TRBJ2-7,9,ASSTPYEQY
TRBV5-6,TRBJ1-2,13,ASRQLQGANYGYT
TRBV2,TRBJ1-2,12,ASSERSEIYGYT
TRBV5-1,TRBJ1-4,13,ASSLGQGADEKLF
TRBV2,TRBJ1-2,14,ASSDLPPTALYGYT
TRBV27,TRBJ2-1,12,ASSLGLTVNEQF
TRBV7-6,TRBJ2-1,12,ASGTSGPYNEQF
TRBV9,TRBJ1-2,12,ASSGPTDQYGYT
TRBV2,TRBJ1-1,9,ASSEASEAF
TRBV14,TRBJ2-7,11,ASSQGELREQY
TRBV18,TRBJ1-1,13,ASSPPSQGNTEAF